Listed here is a single TCR beta chain. Germline V gene data show CDR1 as SGHRS and CDR2 as YFSETQ. The CDR3 has 12 amino acids. Trimming pared 4 bases from V and 8 bases from J, leaving 12 bases between. A second PCR of 7 to 11 cycles used a sample-barcoded 5' primer and a J-beta primer mix. MiXCR was run by TCRdb on the 5' RACE reads, yielding one entry per CDR3 protein. The sample carries 550,000 to 750,000 distinct CDR3 sequences, 20% to 25% recorded once. These data belong to a study of blood T cells in healthy people across ages. Sequencing was carried out using blood. The clonotype was recovered from a man in his sixties or seventies in good health. The rearrangement joins TRBV5-1 to TRBJ1-2; D call uncertain. The CDR3, as DNA: TGCGCCAGCAGCAACGGGCAAAGCGGCTACACCTTC. It yields the protein CASSNGQSGYTF.